A selection of T cell receptor beta chains follows, all from one sample in a study of blood T cell repertoires in COVID-19. TCRdb's copy holds only in-frame clones and misses some; the assay was immunoSEQ multiplex PCR. The table includes about 210,000 clones, 83% detected once. The material sequenced was peripheral blood. The receptors were sampled from a woman aged 40 to 49 with active or convalescent COVID-19. The CDR3 runs from the conserved cysteine through the conserved F or W. The order of the fields is V gene, J gene, CDR3 protein.

TRBV27,TRBJ2-7,CASRFRTSGPYEQYF
TRBV21-1,TRBJ2-7,CASSKKHGTGKIYEQYF
TRBV29-1,TRBJ1-2,CSVLGEGYYGYTF
TRBV3-1/TRBV3-2,TRBJ2-7,CASSQSSYEQYF
TRBV30,TRBJ2-1,CAWSDEDEQFF
TRBV3-1/TRBV3-2,TRBJ2-5,CASSHRRRIDWETQYF
TRBV27,TRBJ1-2,CASRQDQVNYGYTF
TRBV19,TRBJ2-4,CASRAGVSDIQYF
TRBV7-2,TRBJ2-5,CASSVPPSGRDQETQYF
TRBV9,TRBJ2-3,CASSAHRSTDTQYF
TRBV7-2,TRBJ2-7,CASSLALGGDEQYF
TRBV7-3,TRBJ1-6,CASSLIGAAGSPLHF
TRBV27,TRBJ2-7,CASSLLGTFPYEQYF
TRBV4-3,TRBJ1-2,CASSGQAANYGYTF
TRBV9,TRBJ2-1,CASSVVAGSYNEQFF
TRBV5-1,TRBJ1-6,CASSPPGQRNSPLHF
TRBV29-1,TRBJ1-2,CTISGTGGGFGGYTF
TRBV5-1,TRBJ1-6,CASRDIGNSPLHF
TRBV19,TRBJ1-5,CASSSGGDPNQPQHF
TRBV24-1,TRBJ1-5,CATSYGKTGGQPQHF
TRBV5-1,TRBJ1-5,CASSVRGDSNQPQHF
TRBV4-1,TRBJ2-7,CASSQGGYLNSYEQYF
TRBV19,TRBJ2-7,CASSMVHAQSYEQYF
TRBV2,TRBJ1-5,CASRGGTNQPQHF
TRBV19,TRBJ1-6,CASNDRGNSPLHF
TRBV5-4,TRBJ1-2,CASSLDKYYGYTF
TRBV19,TRBJ2-1,CASRPTSGRQFNEQFF
TRBV18,TRBJ2-5,CASSQEETQYF
TRBV19,TRBJ1-1,CASSAAPGQTNTEAFF
TRBV7-9,TRBJ2-3,CASSARDRVNTDTQYF
TRBV5-4,TRBJ2-1,CASRSHGTLLTNEQFF
TRBV5-1,TRBJ2-2,CASSLQVNTGELFF
TRBV5-6,TRBJ1-4,CASSLYLSGAGANEKLFF
TRBV6-5,TRBJ1-6,CASTARVNSPLHF
TRBV28,TRBJ1-5,CASRAGLANQPQHF
TRBV24-1,TRBJ1-2,CATSDLPEGNYGYTF
TRBV13,TRBJ1-5,CASSLRGGHSNQPQHF
TRBV28,TRBJ2-2,CASSLLWSGGNTGELFF
TRBV7-9,TRBJ2-2,CASSSRRTGVRTGELFF
TRBV19,TRBJ2-6,CASQKPSSGANVLTF
TRBV4-3,TRBJ1-5,CASSLTTGANQPQHF
TRBV23-1,TRBJ1-2,CASSQSGGQNLPGYTF
TRBV7-2,TRBJ2-3,CASETSTDTQYF
TRBV29-1,TRBJ1-2,CSVTSGGYGYTF
TRBV2,TRBJ1-1,CASIFQDSPNTEAFF
TRBV5-1,TRBJ1-5,CASSHGGNNQPQHF
TRBV29-1,TRBJ2-4,CSVIPPLAKNIQYF
TRBV9,TRBJ1-2,CASSVDTGGYTF
TRBV30,TRBJ2-1,CAWSVGAGGVDEQFF
TRBV27,TRBJ2-2,CASSLRSFTGELFF
TRBV19,TRBJ2-3,CASSIGGRDTDTQYF
TRBV7-8,TRBJ1-1,CASSLPGWTEAFF
TRBV11-1,TRBJ1-1,CASSSRQGSDTEAFF
TRBV12-3/TRBV12-4,TRBJ2-2,CASSQDTGELFF
TRBV6-5,TRBJ2-5,CATAPSQGETQYF
TRBV7-3,TRBJ2-5,CASSPHGRAGVQETQYF
TRBV24-1,TRBJ1-2,CATSDFRTNYGYTF
TRBV5-6,TRBJ1-6,CASSLYSQLSPLHF
TRBV9,TRBJ2-3,CASSVGSSGVTDTQYF
TRBV30,TRBJ1-4,CAWSGEKLFF